Below, 10 T cell receptor beta chains from the same sample are listed, as sequenced in a study of beta chain features in type 1 diabetes. All of the isolated RNA was reverse transcribed, so expressed TCRB transcripts were sequenced. The data were produced by immunoSEQ multiplex PCR, yet TCRdb's version contains in-frame clones alone and is incomplete. The sample holds some 150,000 clones; around 10% are singletons and the top ten take about 2%. Input material: central memory CD4+ T cells from blood. Receptors were obtained from a man aged 18-30 years in good health.

This clone was detected ten times or more. V and J are TRBV15 and TRBJ2-7; D ambiguous. Trimming stripped 3 bases from V and 9 bases from J, with 12 bases between. Germline V gene data show CDR1 as LNHNV and CDR2 as YYDKDF (reference sequence). The CDR3 is made up of 12 amino acids. CDR3 nucleotides: TGTGCCACCAGCAGCCAACGGACGGTGCAGTACTTC. Translating gives CATSSQRTVQYF.

The chain couples TRBV19 to TRBJ2-4; no clear D gene. The germline V and J ends were trimmed by 6 bases and 0 bases, with 12 bases remaining between them. The CDR3 is made up of 15 amino acids. Germline values: CDR1 LNHDA, CDR2 SQIVND (reference sequence). The CDR3 nucleotides are TGTGCCAGTAGATCGGAATCCCTAGCCAAAAACATTCAGTACTTC. Translation gives CASRSESLAKNIQYF.

This clone was counted a few times. CDR3 bases: TGTGCCAGCAGACCGGACTTCCTGAACACCGGGGAGCTGTTTTTT. It codes for CASRPDFLNTGELFF. This rearrangement joins TRBV6-5 to TRBJ2-2; D is possibly TRBD2 (5 bases). The CDR3 has 15 amino acids. The germline V gene encodes CDR1 MNHEY and CDR2 SVGAGI. Trimming left V 6 bases short and J 1 base short, with 12 bases between.

In its sample, this clone was seen a few times. V and J are TRBV7-9 and TRBJ2-7; D remains ambiguous. The germline gives CDR1 SEHNR, CDR2 FQNEAQ (reference sequence). The CDR3 consists of 12 residues. V was cut by 11 bases and J by 0 bases, with 11 bases left in between. The CDR3 bases are TGTGCCTGCTCAGGCCGCTCCTACGAGCAGTACTTC. Translation gives CACSGRSYEQYF.

In this sample, this clone turned up a few times. The rearrangement uses TRBV10-3 and TRBJ1-3; D call uncertain. This CDR3 spans 13 amino acids. V lost 6 bases, J lost 0 bases, and 6 bases lay in between. CDR1 is ENHRY, CDR2 SYGVKD, per germline. The DNA of the CDR3 is TGTGCCATCAGAACAGCCTCTGGAAACACCATATATTTT. It specifies CAIRTASGNTIYF.

This clone was seen repeatedly, ten times or more. The chain recombines TRBV5-1 with TRBJ2-1, with D unresolved. Trimming removed 0 bases from V and 2 bases from J, with 9 bases in between. The germline V gene has CDR1 SGHRS and CDR2 YFSETQ. The CDR3 has 15 residues. The CDR3 is CASSLVDQAYNEQFF. The CDR3 coding sequence is TGCGCCAGCAGCTTGGTTGACCAAGCCTACAATGAGCAGTTCTTC. Drawing the rest from reference TRBV5-1 and TRBJ2-1, the complete variable domain is KAGVTQTPRYLIKTRGQQVTLSCSPISGHRSVSWYQQTPGQGLQFLFEYFSETQRNKGNFPGRFSGRQFSNSRSEMNVSTLELGDSALYLCASSLVDQAYNEQFFGPGTRLTVL.

This clone appeared a few times. The rearrangement uses TRBV7-9 and TRBJ2-1; TRBD1 aligns across 10 bases. The CDR3 runs 16 residues. Trimming took 4 bases from V and 5 from J; bases not matched to a gene: 8. Germline CDR1 reads SEHNR; CDR2 reads FQNEAQ (reference sequence). The CDR3 bases are TGTGCCAGCAGCTCGATCCGGGACAGGGGAGACAATGAGCAGTTCTTC. Translated, it gives CASSSIRDRGDNEQFF.

This clone was seen a few times. The J gene is TRBJ2-5, the V gene TRBV18, with no clear D. CDR1 and CDR2 from the germline V gene are KGHSH and LQKENI. The CDR3 totals 12 residues. V lost 6 bases and J lost 0, with 5 bases in between. Here the CDR3 reads CASSLYQETQYF. The CDR3 DNA sequence: TGTGCCAGCTCCCTGTACCAAGAGACCCAGTACTTC.

The table lists this clone with a few counts. The chain carries TRBV29-1 and TRBJ2-6, with 7 bases aligning to TRBD1. In germline, CDR1 is SQVTM, CDR2 ANQGSEA. The CDR3 totals 13 residues. Germline trimming cut 7 bases from V and 0 bases from J; bases unmatched to any gene: 0. This chain's CDR3 is CSAGGSGANVLTF. CDR3 nucleotide sequence: TGCAGCGCAGGGGGCTCTGGGGCCAACGTCCTGACTTTC.

The chain joins TRBV6-6 to TRBJ1-5; D call uncertain. This CDR3 is 14 amino acids long. Germline CDR1 and CDR2: MNHNY and SVGAGI (reference sequence). The V gene lost 0 bases and the J gene lost 3 bases, with 6 bases spanning the gap. CDR3 nucleotides: TGTGCCAGCAGTTACTCGTCATCCAATCAGCCCCAGCATTTT. This translates into CASSYSSSNQPQHF.